This T cell receptor beta chain emerged from a study of T cell responses to AZD1222 COVID-19 vaccine. This clone came up once. TCRdb keeps only in-frame clones here, not all; method: immunoSEQ multiplex PCR. Among 120,000 to 150,000 clones listed, about 90% were seen once. This CDR3 region has 17 residues. The germline V gene has CDR1 SGHVS and CDR2 FQNEAQ. Germline trimming cut 6 bases from V and 0 bases from J; bases unmatched to any gene: 6. The chain has TRBV7-8 and TRBJ2-7; 15 bases line up with TRBD2. This receptor was taken from an adult in good health. Sequencing used peripheral blood, obtained on day 0 of MenACWY control vaccination. The CDR3 protein is CASSLGLAGGPSYEQYF. The CDR3 nucleotides are TGTGCCAGCAGTTTGGGACTAGCGGGAGGACCCTCCTACGAGCAGTACTTC.